This T cell receptor beta chain came from a study of blood T cell repertoires in COVID-19. Study context: Italy, Spain and the United States were the sources of the convalescent and acute COVID-19 samples. The analysed material was cDNA or gDNA that came from T cells, B-cell-depleted T cells, or PBMCs.

Profiled with immunoSEQ multiplex PCR; TCRdb holds only in-frame clones, not every one. The sample has some 240,000 clones, 75% to 85% seen once; the top ten hold approximately 7.5%. Recruited during active infection, patients (from Seattle) were subsequently followed longitudinally. CDR3 length equals 13 residues. Trimming took 5 bases from V and 4 from J, leaving 11 bases between them. Germline CDR1 is LGHNT and CDR2 is FRNRAP. The origin of this receptor is an elderly woman with COVID-19, enrolled during active disease. The chain combines TRBV12-5 with TRBJ1-1; D gene unclear. Material for sequencing was peripheral blood. The CDR3 sequence: CASGPPGSTEAFF. CDR3 coding DNA: TGTGCTAGTGGTCCTCCCGGGAGCACTGAAGCTTTCTTT.